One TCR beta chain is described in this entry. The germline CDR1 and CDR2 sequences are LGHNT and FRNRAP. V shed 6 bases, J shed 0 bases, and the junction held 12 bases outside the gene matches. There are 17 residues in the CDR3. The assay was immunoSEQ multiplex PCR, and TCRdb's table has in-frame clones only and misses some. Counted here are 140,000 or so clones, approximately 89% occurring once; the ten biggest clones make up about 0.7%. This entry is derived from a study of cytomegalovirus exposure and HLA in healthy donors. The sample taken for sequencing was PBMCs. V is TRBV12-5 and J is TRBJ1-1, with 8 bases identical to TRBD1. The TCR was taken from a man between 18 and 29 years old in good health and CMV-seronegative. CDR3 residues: CASGSGQGLRMNTEAFF. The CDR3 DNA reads TGTGCTAGTGGCTCCGGACAGGGACTAAGAATGAACACTGAAGCTTTCTTT.